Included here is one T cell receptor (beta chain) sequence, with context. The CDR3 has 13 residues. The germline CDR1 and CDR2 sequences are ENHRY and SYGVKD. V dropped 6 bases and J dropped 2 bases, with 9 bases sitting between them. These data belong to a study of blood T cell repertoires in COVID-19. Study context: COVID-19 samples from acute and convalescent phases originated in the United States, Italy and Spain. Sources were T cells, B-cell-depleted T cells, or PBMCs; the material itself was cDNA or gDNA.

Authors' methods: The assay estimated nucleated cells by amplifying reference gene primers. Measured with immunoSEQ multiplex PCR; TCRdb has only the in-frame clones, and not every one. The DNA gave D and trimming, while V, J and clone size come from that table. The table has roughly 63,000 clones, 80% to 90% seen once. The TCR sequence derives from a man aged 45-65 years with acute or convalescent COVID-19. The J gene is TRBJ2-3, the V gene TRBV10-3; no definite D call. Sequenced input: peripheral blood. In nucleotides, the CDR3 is TGTGCCATCAGCCAGGCGATCACAGATACGCAGTATTTT. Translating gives CAISQAITDTQYF.